The 13 T cell receptor beta chains below were found in one sample sequenced in a study of T-cell reconstitution after alpha-beta-depleted transplantation in children. Library preparation (for TCRbeta) was performed with unique molecular identifiers. TCRdb recomputed calls from the PCR reads with MiXCR, one row per CDR3 protein. The repertoire holds around 140,000 distinct CDR3 sequences, about 9% seen once, with 15% to 20% in the top ten. The source material was PBMCs, mostly from graft donor cells, sampled 180 days after TCRalphabeta/CD19-depleted stem cell transplant. Receptor source: a female patient between 2 and 15 years old who had a stem cell transplant for congenital amegakaryocytic thrombocytopenia, so the T cells may come from the graft donor.

In this sample, this clonotype turned up a few times. The rearrangement uses TRBV20-1 and TRBJ2-3, with D possibly matching TRBD1 (5 bases). Germline V gives CDR1 DFQATT, CDR2 SNEGSKA (reference sequence). The CDR3 length is 14 residues. Trimming pared 5 bases from V and 3 bases from J, leaving 15 bases between. CDR3 protein: CSAPKGLGTDTQYF. In nucleotides, the CDR3 is TGCAGTGCTCCTAAGGGGTTGGGGACAGATACGCAGTATTTT.

This clonotype was counted many times. The V gene is TRBV12-3 or TRBV12-4, the J gene TRBJ2-2; D is ambiguous. CDR3 size: 15 residues. Trimming took off 6 bases at V and 6 bases at J, with 17 bases between the two ends. CDR3 sequence reads: CASRRPGFSAGELFF. In DNA, the CDR3 is TGTGCCAGCAGGCGCCCTGGGTTTTCGGCCGGGGAGCTGTTTTTT.

This clonotype came up many times. CDR3 DNA: TGTGCCAGCAGCTTAGGTGATAGCGGGGACTACGAGCAGTACTTC. Translation gives CASSLGDSGDYEQYF. V gene TRBV7-9 combines with J gene TRBJ2-7; TRBD2 aligns across 8 bases. Germline V gene data show CDR1 as SEHNR and CDR2 as FQNEAQ (reference sequence). After removal of 1 base from V and 3 bases from J, the junction contained 5 bases not matched to a gene. This CDR3 region has 15 residues.

This clonotype was counted at least ten times. This sequence joins TRBV12-5 and TRBJ1-1; TRBD1 might be the D (5 bases). The CDR3 sequence is 11 residues long. Trimming pared 3 bases from V and 7 bases from J, leaving 6 bases between. The germline CDR1 and CDR2 sequences are LGHNT and FRNRAP. The CDR3 DNA reads TGTGCTAGTGGTTTCCAGGGTGAAGCTTTCTTT. Translation: CASGFQGEAFF.

This clonotype was counted many times. The chain employs TRBV20-1 and TRBJ1-5; TRBD1 might be the D (6 bases). The germline V gene has CDR1 DFQATT and CDR2 SNEGSKA (reference sequence). The ends were cut back, 6 bases at V and 0 bases at J, with 12 bases in the middle. This CDR3 spans 14 amino acids. CDR3 protein: CSASDRSSNQPQHF. In DNA form, the CDR3 reads TGCAGTGCGAGTGACAGGAGTAGCAATCAGCCCCAGCATTTT.

This clonotype showed up many times. J is TRBJ1-3 and V is TRBV7-9; D is unresolved. Trimming cost V 2 bases and J 4 bases, with 9 bases left between them. From germline, CDR1 is SEHNR and CDR2 FQNEAQ (reference sequence). There are 14 residues in the CDR3. CDR3 in amino acids: CASSLPFAGNTIYF. The CDR3 DNA reads as TGTGCCAGCAGCTTACCTTTTGCAGGAAACACCATATATTTT. Looking up the rest from reference TRBV7-9 and TRBJ1-3 gives the full variable domain: DTGVSQNPRHKITKRGQNVTFRCDPISEHNRLYWYRQTLGQGPEFLTYFQNEAQLEKSRLLSDRFSAERPKGSFSTLEIQRTEQGDSAMYLCASSLPFAGNTIYFGEGSWLTVV.

The rearrangement links TRBV28 to TRBJ1-5; 10 positions match TRBD1. The CDR3 runs to 18 residues. Trimming removed 6 bases from V and 2 bases from J; junction bases left unmatched: 13. Germline CDR1 reads MDHEN; CDR2 reads SYDVKM. The CDR3 loop reads CASSQPRQGARGNQPQHF. The CDR3 DNA sequence: TGTGCCAGCAGCCAACCGAGACAGGGGGCCCGTGGCAATCAGCCCCAGCATTTT. The full variable domain, with the rest looked up from reference TRBV28 and TRBJ1-5, is DVKVTQSSRYLVKRTGEKVFLECVQDMDHENMFWYRQDPGLGLRLIYFSYDVKMKEKGDIPEGYSVSREKKERFSLILESASTNQTSMYLCASSQPRQGARGNQPQHFGDGTRLSIL.

The sample holds many counts of this clonotype. This rearrangement joins TRBV28 to TRBJ2-2, with D unclear. The V end lost 3 bases, the J end lost 3 bases, and 14 bases lay between the germline ends. The CDR3 covers 16 residues. Germline CDR1 is MDHEN and CDR2 is SYDVKM. The CDR3 sequence is CASSFLPPLHTGELFF. The CDR3 DNA sequence: TGTGCCAGCAGTTTTCTGCCTCCACTTCACACCGGGGAGCTGTTTTTT. The full variable domain, in which reference TRBV28 and TRBJ2-2 provide the parts outside the CDR3, is DVKVTQSSRYLVKRTGEKVFLECVQDMDHENMFWYRQDPGLGLRLIYFSYDVKMKEKGDIPEGYSVSREKKERFSLILESASTNQTSMYLCASSFLPPLHTGELFFGEGSRLTVL.

The sample holds a few counts of this clonotype. The rearrangement uses TRBV27 and TRBJ2-2; D may match TRBD1 or TRBD2 (5 bases each). The CDR3 covers 14 residues. Germline V CDR1 and CDR2: MNHEY, SMNVEV (reference sequence). V dropped 4 bases and J dropped 6 bases, with 12 bases sitting between them. The CDR3 DNA reads as TGTGCCAGCAGTTCATCCCCGGGGCCCGGGGAGCTGTTTTTT. It codes for CASSSSPGPGELFF.

This clonotype has just a few counts. This chain uses TRBV20-1 with TRBJ2-7, with TRBD2 identical over 7 bases. This CDR3 spans 15 amino acids. V trimming: 6 bases; J trimming: 5 bases; junction bases outside the gene matches: 16. Looked up from germline, CDR1 is DFQATT and CDR2 is SNEGSKA (reference sequence). The CDR3 coding sequence is TGCAGTGCCAGGAGGAGCGGGGTGAGAGGCCACGAGCAGTACTTC. This sequence encodes CSARRSGVRGHEQYF.

The chain carries TRBV5-1 and TRBJ1-2; D is possibly TRBD1 (5 bases). V gave up 7 bases and J gave up 5 bases, with 9 bases separating them. This CDR3 region has 11 residues. Germline CDR1 SGHRS, CDR2 YFSETQ. In DNA form, the CDR3 reads TGCGCCAGCGGGACGGAGTATGGCTACACCTTC. This encodes CASGTEYGYTF.

V gene TRBV5-1 combines with J gene TRBJ2-1; TRBD1 aligns across 10 bases. The V segment lost 1 base and the J segment 10 bases; nucleotides outside the gene matches: 11. CDR1 and CDR2 from the germline V gene are SGHRS and YFSETQ. The CDR3 has 16 amino acids. The CDR3 spells CASSLRVSGQGSEQFF. CDR3 DNA: TGCGCCAGCAGCTTGCGGGTTTCGGGACAGGGGTCAGAGCAGTTCTTC.

This clonotype came up many times. The J gene is TRBJ1-4, the V gene TRBV5-5; TRBD1 might be the D (5 bases). V was clipped by 0 bases and J by 5 bases, with 11 bases between them. The germline V gene has CDR1 SGHKS and CDR2 YYEKEE (reference sequence). The CDR3 spans 15 residues. This CDR3 is CASSLVGEVNEKLFF. CDR3 in DNA: TGTGCCAGCAGCTTGGTGGGGGAAGTCAATGAAAAACTGTTTTTT.